The rows below give T cell receptor beta chains drawn from one sample of a study of beta chain features in type 1 diabetes. Using immunoSEQ multiplex PCR, the repertoire was profiled, and TCRdb retains in-frame clones only, with some absent. The data contain 300,000 to 450,000 clones, 10% to 15% of them seen just once; the ten biggest clones take up about 0.01%. The sequencing input was naive CD4+ T cells from blood. The receptors come from a woman between 18 and 29 years old with type 1 diabetes. Each CDR3 is given with its conserved first and last residue. A D gene is named only where the DNA matches it firmly. Clone size appears in some rows only: once, few, many, or a class for an expanded clone.

v_call,d_call,clone_size,j_call,cdr3_aa,cdr3_nt
TRBV20-1,.,few,TRBJ2-1,CSATVYEQFF,TGCAGTGCTACAGTCTATGAGCAGTTCTTC
TRBV7-2,TRBD2,few,TRBJ2-5,CASSLGSGGWETQYF,TGTGCCAGCAGCTTAGGATCGGGGGGTTGGGAGACCCAGTACTTC
TRBV13,.,.,TRBJ2-1,CASSPTGIEQFF,TGTGCCAGCAGCCCTACCGGGATCGAGCAGTTCTTC
TRBV4-3,.,few,TRBJ2-7,CASSQDGHEQYF,TGCGCCAGCAGCCAAGATGGCCACGAGCAGTACTTC
TRBV7-9,.,few,TRBJ1-1,CASSLGPGSMNTEAFF,TGTGCCAGCAGCTTAGGACCGGGATCCATGAACACTGAAGCTTTCTTT
TRBV6-1,.,few,TRBJ1-2,CASRAGETNYGYTF,TGTGCCAGCAGAGCAGGGGAGACTAACTATGGCTACACCTTC
TRBV4-1,.,.,TRBJ1-4,CASRPRANEKLFF,TGCGCCAGCCGTCCCAGGGCTAATGAAAAACTGTTTTTT
TRBV5-1,.,few,TRBJ2-1,CASSLYLSGQFF,TGCGCCAGCAGCTTGTATTTATCGGGGCAGTTCTTC
TRBV6-5,.,few,TRBJ2-1,CASSYGGGSYNEQFF,TGTGCCAGCAGTTACGGGGGAGGCTCCTACAATGAGCAGTTCTTC
TRBV29-1,.,few,TRBJ2-5,CSVDMGSATQYF,TGCAGCGTTGATATGGGCTCAGCGACCCAGTACTTC
TRBV7-8,TRBD2,.,TRBJ2-5,CASSSVGLAGVQTQYF,TGTGCCAGCAGCTCCGTTGGACTAGCGGGGGTACAGACCCAGTACTTC
TRBV5-4,.,.,TRBJ2-1,CASSLQGPDEQFF,TGTGCCAGCAGCCTCCAGGGGCCCGATGAGCAGTTCTTC
TRBV5-1,TRBD1,.,TRBJ1-5,CASSLGQGDQPQHF,TGCGCCAGCAGCTTAGGGCAGGGGGATCAGCCCCAGCATTTT
TRBV7-8,TRBD2,few,TRBJ2-7,CASSLQLAGGLYEQYF,TGTGCCAGCAGCTTACAGTTAGCGGGAGGCCTATACGAGCAGTACTTC
TRBV7-2,TRBD1,few,TRBJ1-5,CASSLGDRGGQPQHF,TGTGCCAGCAGCTTAGGGGACAGGGGAGGACAGCCCCAGCATTTT
TRBV5-1,TRBD1,.,TRBJ1-4,CASSPGQGGEKLFF,TGCGCCAGCAGCCCGGGACAGGGGGGCGAAAAACTGTTTTTT
TRBV9,.,few,TRBJ2-6,CASSAYSRSGANVLTF,TGTGCCAGCAGCGCATACAGCAGATCTGGGGCCAACGTCCTGACTTTC
TRBV7-2,.,.,TRBJ2-6,CASSLQSTGANVLTF,TGTGCCAGCAGCCTACAGTCTACTGGGGCCAACGTCCTGACTTTC
TRBV4-3,.,few,TRBJ2-1,CASSQDAGTEEQFF,TGCGCCAGCAGCCAAGATGCCGGGACTGAAGAGCAGTTCTTC
TRBV4-1,TRBD2,few,TRBJ2-7,CASSQGSGGSSYEQYF,TGCGCCAGCAGCCAAGGCAGCGGGGGGAGCTCCTACGAGCAGTACTTC
TRBV7-9,TRBD2,.,TRBJ2-1,CASSPGLAGGIYNEQFF,TGTGCCAGCAGCCCGGGACTAGCGGGAGGGATCTACAATGAGCAGTTCTTC
TRBV6-1,TRBD1,.,TRBJ2-7,CASSEVRTGTYEQYF,TGTGCCAGCAGTGAGGTGAGGACAGGCACCTACGAGCAGTACTTC
TRBV4-1,TRBD1,.,TRBJ2-5,CASSQHLQGVGGETQYF,TGCGCCAGCAGCCAACACCTCCAGGGGGTAGGAGGCGAGACCCAGTACTTC
TRBV18,.,few,TRBJ1-1,CASSLAAETEAFF,TGTGCCAGCTCACTGGCGGCGGAGACTGAAGCTTTCTTT
TRBV28,.,.,TRBJ1-5,CASSFAGGNQPQHF,TGTGCCAGCAGTTTTGCAGGGGGCAATCAGCCCCAGCATTTT
TRBV11-2,.,few,TRBJ1-2,CASSLGQQNYGYTF,TGTGCCAGCAGCCTAGGACAGCAGAACTATGGCTACACCTTC
TRBV7-9,TRBD1,few,TRBJ2-7,CASILRTGGYEQYF,TGTGCCAGCATTTTAAGAACAGGGGGCTACGAGCAGTACTTC
TRBV28,TRBD2,.,TRBJ2-2,CASRRAGGTNTGELFF,TGTGCCAGCAGGCGAGCGGGAGGGACGAACACCGGGGAGCTGTTTTTT
TRBV6-6,.,.,TRBJ2-7,CATRGAWDYEQYF,TGTGCCACCAGGGGGGCCTGGGACTACGAGCAGTACTTC
TRBV28,TRBD2,.,TRBJ2-7,CASSLGGSSYEQYF,TGTGCCAGCAGCCTCGGGGGGAGCTCCTACGAGCAGTACTTC
TRBV4-1,TRBD1,.,TRBJ1-2,CASRHIVRQGEGYTF,TGCGCCAGCAGACATATCGTCAGACAGGGTGAAGGCTACACCTTC